Sequencing of this T cell receptor (beta chain) was carried out in a study of Graves' ophthalmopathy and Graves' hyperthyroidism. Amplification of TCR beta CDR3 regions used RNA transcripts. In the first round, RT-PCR was carried out with HTBI primers, and a multiplex PCR formed the second round. TCRdb independently ran MiXCR on the multiplex PCR reads; one entry per CDR3 protein. This repertoire shows roughly 500,000 distinct CDR3 sequences, over 13% found once; its top ten account for around 9.8%. The length of the CDR3 is 15 residues. The V end was cut by 1 base, the J end by 0 bases, with 7 bases between. This clonotype was counted many times. Its cognate antigen is unknown. Study-level points and caveats: The blood repertoire also included most expanded thyroid clonotypes above 0.001 frequency. The model predicted ophthalmopathy progression with 65% to 71% sensitivity and approximately 72% specificity. Ophthalmopathy could be told apart from stable hyperthyroidism by a 13-signature model (roughly 90% sensitivity, over 65% specificity).

Clinical symptoms, serum thyroxine, TRAb, thyroid ultrasound and orbital computed tomography formed the basis of diagnosis. This sequence originates from a woman aged 25 to 39 with Graves' ophthalmopathy. The sequencing sample was made of blood. The rearrangement joins TRBV12-3 or TRBV12-4 to TRBJ1-3; no firm D call. The CDR3 coding sequence is TGTGCCAGCAGTTTAGGGCGGCTCTCTGGAAACACCATATATTTT. This encodes CASSLGRLSGNTIYF.